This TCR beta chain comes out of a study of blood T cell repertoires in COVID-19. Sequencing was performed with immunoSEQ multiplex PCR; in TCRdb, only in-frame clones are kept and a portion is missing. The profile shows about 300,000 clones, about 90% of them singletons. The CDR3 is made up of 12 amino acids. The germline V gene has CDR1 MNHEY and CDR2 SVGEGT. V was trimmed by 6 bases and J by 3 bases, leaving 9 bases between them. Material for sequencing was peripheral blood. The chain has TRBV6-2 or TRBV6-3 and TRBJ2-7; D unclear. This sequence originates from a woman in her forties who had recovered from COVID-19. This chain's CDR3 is CASSINSYEQYF. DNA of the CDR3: TGTGCCAGCAGCATCAACAGCTACGAGCAGTACTTC.